The clone carrying this TCR beta chain was observed a few times. The entry originates in a study of identical twins. Germline CDR1 reads SGDLS; CDR2 reads YYNGEE. The V end lost 3 bases, the J end lost 8 bases, and 7 bases lay between the germline ends. This CDR3 has 11 residues. A universal primer binding site was introduced by template switching. The final cDNA contained unique molecular identifiers. Via MiXCR, TCRdb re-called the 5' RACE reads, giving one row per CDR3 protein. The sample holds about 810,000 distinct CDR3 sequences, more than 9% seen once. This sample also belongs to another study, concerning yellow fever vaccine responses in identical twins.

V and J are TRBV9 and TRBJ2-3; D perhaps matches TRBD1 (6 bases). The sequence came from a woman aged 18-29 years in good health. The sample comprised PBMCs. As DNA, the CDR3 is TGTGCCAGCAGCGAACAGGGTACGCAGTATTTT. This sequence encodes CASSEQGTQYF.